This entry lists 2 T cell receptor beta chains sequenced from one sample in a study of cytomegalovirus exposure and HLA in healthy donors. The study ran its PCR with 60 Vbeta and 13 Jbeta primers. Sequencing used immunoSEQ multiplex PCR; TCRdb keeps in-frame clones, though not all of them. The sample lists approximately 130,000 clones, around 77% occurring once. The sequenced sample was PBMCs. Receptor source: a man aged 45-65 years in good health and CMV-seronegative.

The rearrangement links TRBV29-1 to TRBJ2-5, with unresolved D. V was cut by 2 bases and J by 2 bases, with 6 bases left in between. Germline CDR1 is SQVTM and CDR2 is ANQGSEA. The CDR3 loop spans 12 amino acids. The CDR3 DNA is TGCAGCGTTGAAAGAGCTCAAGAGACCCAGTACTTC. It codes for CSVERAQETQYF.

This clone has a handful of counts. This chain links TRBV10-3 with TRBJ2-3, with D perhaps matching TRBD2 (5 bases). This CDR3 is built from 17 residues. V shed 4 bases and J shed 0 bases, with 17 bases lying between them. CDR1 is ENHRY and CDR2 is SYGVKD in the germline V gene. CDR3 loop: CAISAMRPGTSTDTQYF. The CDR3 nucleotides read TGTGCCATCAGTGCGATGCGGCCGGGAACTAGCACAGATACGCAGTATTTT.